These 9 T cell receptor beta chains came from one sample sequenced in a study of blood T cell repertoires in COVID-19. TCRdb keeps only in-frame clones here, not all; method: immunoSEQ multiplex PCR. The sample shows 200,000 to 250,000 clones, about 81% of them seen only once. The sample was PBMCs or T cells enriched from blood (not recorded which). The source of these receptors is a man aged 35-49 years who had recovered from COVID-19.

The chain has TRBV6-5 and TRBJ2-7, with D possibly matching TRBD1 (6 bases). The CDR3 consists of 11 residues. The V gene lost 10 bases and the J gene lost 7 bases, with 14 bases spanning the gap. Germline V lookup: CDR1 MNHEY, CDR2 SVGAGI. CDR3 residues: CATRTVGEQYF. Written as DNA, the CDR3 is TGTGCCACTCGGACAGTCGGGGAGCAGTACTTC.

This clone was seen a few times. The rearrangement uses TRBV18 and TRBJ1-4, with TRBD1 as a possible D gene (6 bases). This CDR3 is 17 amino acids long. Germline V lookup: CDR1 KGHSH, CDR2 LQKENI. With 0 bases removed from V and 8 bases from J, the gap between germline ends came to 19 bases. The CDR3: CASSPPGRQVLGEKLFF. In DNA form, the CDR3 reads TGTGCCAGCTCACCACCCGGTAGACAGGTCCTCGGGGAAAAACTGTTTTTT.

The V and J genes are TRBV9 and TRBJ1-1, with TRBD1 matching over 8 bases. Germline-derived CDR1 and CDR2 are SGDLS and YYNGEE. The J segment lost 6 bases and the V segment lost 3 bases, leaving 4 bases of the junction unmatched. The CDR3 has 13 amino acids. CDR3 nucleotides: TGTGCCAGCAGCGCCGACAGGGGCTCTGAAGCTTTCTTT. Its translation: CASSADRGSEAFF.

The CDR3 DNA sequence: TGTGCCAGCAGCCAAGAAGGGGGGGCTAATTCACCCCTCCACTTT. Protein product: CASSQEGGANSPLHF. V usage is TRBV4-2 and J usage is TRBJ1-6, with D possibly matching TRBD1 (6 bases). The CDR3 runs 15 residues. Germline lookup yields CDR1 LGHNA and CDR2 YNFKEQ. Trimming pared 0 bases from V and 6 bases from J, leaving 9 bases between.

Only one count was recorded for this clone. The rearrangement uses TRBV29-1 and TRBJ2-2; perhaps TRBD2 as D (7 bases). The CDR3 contains 13 residues. Germline CDR1 reads SQVTM; CDR2 reads ANQGSEA. V was trimmed by 7 bases and J by 4 bases, leaving 13 bases between them. The CDR3 DNA is TGCAGCGGGGCGGGGGCCCCCACCGGGGAGCTGTTTTTT. It yields the protein CSGAGAPTGELFF.

The chain is built from TRBV7-3 and TRBJ2-2; D unclear. The V end lost 5 bases, the J end lost 0 bases, and 4 bases lay between the germline ends. The germline CDR1 and CDR2 sequences are SGHTA and FQGTGA. The CDR3 has 13 amino acids. CDR3 in DNA: TGTGCCAGCAGCCCTACGAACACCGGGGAGCTGTTTTTT. Amino acids: CASSPTNTGELFF.

The chain carries TRBV6-2 or TRBV6-3 and TRBJ2-7, with D possibly matching TRBD1 (8 bases). The V and J ends lost 5 bases and 5 bases respectively, with 19 bases between them. This CDR3 has 15 amino acids. Germline CDR1 reads MNHEY; CDR2 reads SVGEGT. The CDR3, as DNA: TGTGCCAGCAGTGACATACAGGGGGGGGTCGACGAGCAGTACTTC. Its protein is CASSDIQGGVDEQYF.

This clone was observed a handful of times. The chain couples TRBV6-2 or TRBV6-3 to TRBJ1-1, with TRBD1 as a possible D gene (6 bases). CDR1 and CDR2 (germline): MNHEY, SVGEGT. V was cut by 4 bases and J by 4 bases, with 10 bases left in between. There are 13 residues in the CDR3. CDR3 protein: CASSFRGSTEAFF. CDR3 nucleotides: TGTGCCAGCAGTTTCAGGGGAAGCACTGAAGCTTTCTTT.

This clone was recorded once. V usage is TRBV24-1 and J usage is TRBJ2-1; 12 positions agree with TRBD2. The CDR3 length is 16 residues. CDR1 KGHDR and CDR2 SFDVKD come from the germline V gene. The V gene end was trimmed by 5 bases and the J gene end by 6 bases; junction bases not matched to a gene: 7. The CDR3 spells CATSAHKTSGSNEQFF. The DNA for the CDR3 is TGTGCCACCAGTGCACATAAGACTAGCGGGAGCAATGAGCAGTTCTTC.